These 29 T cell receptor beta chains were all obtained from the same sample, sequenced in a study of post-analysis software for immune sequencing data. Regarding the study as a whole: With TRBV5-6, TRBV5-1 and TRBV20-1 included, 4 to 6 TRBV segments were more frequent in patients than in controls.

Which antigens these TCRs recognize remains unknown. Unique-molecular-identifier-tagged TCR beta cDNA libraries were used. TCRdb independently ran MiXCR on the PCR reads; one entry per CDR3 protein. The table records about 820,000 distinct CDR3 sequences, about 57% of them present only once. The source material was blood. The receptors stem from a girl aged 5 to 17 with multiple sclerosis.

CDR3 sequence: CASSYPARGLQPQHF. For the CDR3, the DNA is TGTGCCAGCAGTTACCCGGCCAGGGGGCTTCAGCCCCAGCATTTT. The V and J genes are TRBV6-6 and TRBJ1-5, with TRBD1 identical over 8 bases. V lost 2 bases and J lost 6; bases outside the gene matches: 6. This CDR3 region has 15 residues. The V gene's germline CDR1 is MNHNY and CDR2 SVGAGI (reference sequence).

This clonotype was counted between two and nine times. The chain recombines TRBV27 with TRBJ2-4; 9 bases map to TRBD2. The assigned J gene may be wrong: the sequence end matches TRBJ2-7 better. Germline CDR1 reads MNHEY; CDR2 reads SMNVEV (reference sequence). This CDR3 contains 13 residues. The CDR3 sequence is CASSRLADYEQYF. The CDR3 DNA is TGTGCCAGCAGCCGACTAGCGGACTACGAGCAGTACTTC.

The chain has TRBV6-1 and TRBJ1-4; 8 bases align to TRBD1. V shed 3 bases, J shed 1 base, and the junction held 7 bases outside the gene matches. The length of the CDR3 is 17 residues. Germline CDR1 and CDR2: MNHNS and SASEGT. CDR3 nucleotides: TGTGCCAGCAGTGACCGGAGACAGGGGAGAACTAATGAAAAACTGTTTTTT. Residues: CASSDRRQGRTNEKLFF.

Only a few counts were recorded for this clonotype. The chain links TRBV20-1 to TRBJ2-1, with 8 bases that match TRBD2. The DNA end favors TRBJ2-7, so the J call may be wrong. From germline, CDR1 is DFQATT and CDR2 SNEGSKA (reference sequence). This CDR3 comprises 15 residues. CDR3 DNA sequence: TGCAGTGCTCGATTGCCGGGAGGGCCTTACAATGAGCAGTACTTC. It translates to CSARLPGGPYNEQYF.

The V and J genes are TRBV7-6 and TRBJ2-3; 8 positions agree with TRBD2. The CDR3 extends over 16 amino acids. The germline gives CDR1 SGHVS, CDR2 FNYEAQ. The junction had 6 bases not matched to a gene; V was cut back by 3 bases and J by 1 base. The CDR3 bases are TGTGCCAGCAGCTTGTCTAGCGGGCCTGGCACAGATACGCAGTATTTT. This codes for CASSLSSGPGTDTQYF.

Only a few counts were recorded for this clonotype. V is TRBV14 and J is TRBJ1-1; 7 positions agree with TRBD1. CDR1 is SGHDN, CDR2 FVKESK, per germline. Germline trimming cut 0 bases from V and 11 bases from J; bases unmatched to any gene: 6. This CDR3 spans 13 amino acids. The CDR3 here is CASSQDRQGLAFF. In DNA, the CDR3 is TGTGCCAGCAGCCAAGACCGACAGGGTCTGGCTTTCTTT.

This clonotype was counted ten times or more. The CDR3 DNA reads as TGTGCCAGCAGCTACGATGGAGGGGGCCAGGAGACCCAGTACTTC. Amino acids: CASSYDGGGQETQYF. The rearrangement links TRBV7-8 to TRBJ2-5; tentatively, D is TRBD1 (7 bases). CDR3 size: 15 residues. Germline loops: CDR1 SGHVS, CDR2 FQNEAQ. Trimming pared 4 bases from V and 5 bases from J, leaving 17 bases between.

The chain recombines TRBV6-6 with TRBJ1-2; the D is unclear. V lost 6 bases, J lost 0 bases, and 11 bases lay in between. The CDR3 consists of 14 residues. Germline V lookup: CDR1 MNHNY, CDR2 SVGAGI (reference sequence). The CDR3 DNA is TGTGCCAGCAGGGCTAGGACTGCTAACTATGGCTACACCTTC. Encoded protein: CASRARTANYGYTF.

A few counts support this clonotype. This sequence joins TRBV29-1 and TRBJ2-1, with TRBD1 as a possible D gene (5 bases). Trimming took off 1 base at V and 5 bases at J, with 18 bases between the two ends. CDR1 and CDR2 (germline): SQVTM, ANQGSEA. This CDR3 has 16 residues. The CDR3 protein is CSVEVYLGQTDNEQFF. The CDR3 bases are TGCAGCGTTGAAGTTTATCTGGGTCAGACAGACAATGAGCAGTTCTTC.

The genes are TRBV10-2 and TRBJ2-3; D not resolved. Trimming took off 2 bases at V and 4 bases at J, with 13 bases between the two ends. Germline V CDR1 and CDR2: WSHSY, SAAADI. The CDR3 covers 15 residues. CDR3: CASSEISLGSDTQYF. DNA of the CDR3: TGCGCCAGCAGTGAGATCAGTCTAGGGTCAGATACGCAGTATTTT.

The rearrangement joins TRBV6-1 to TRBJ1-5; TRBD1 matches 9 bases. CDR1 is MNHNS, CDR2 SASEGT, per germline. This CDR3 is 14 amino acids long. V lost 7 bases, J lost 5 bases, and 6 bases stayed unmatched. The CDR3, as DNA: TGTGCCAGCATTGGGACAGGGTTATATCAGCCCCAGCATTTT. It is translated as CASIGTGLYQPQHF.

The rearrangement links TRBV27 to TRBJ1-6; D might be TRBD1 (5 bases). The ends were cut back, 2 bases at V and 7 bases at J, with 6 bases in the middle. The CDR3 length is 13 residues. The V gene's germline CDR1 is MNHEY and CDR2 SMNVEV (reference sequence). The CDR3 DNA sequence: TGTGCCAGCAGTTTAGACAGCAATTCACCCCTCCACTTT. This sequence encodes CASSLDSNSPLHF.

This clonotype was observed a handful of times. At one end, the junction sequence differs from germline, possibly due to a read error. The chain carries TRBV7-2 and TRBJ2-1, with TRBD1 matching 10 bases. The CDR3 is 14 residues long. Germline V CDR1 and CDR2: SGHTA, FQGNSA. CDR3 region: CASSIATGGWEQFF. The CDR3, as DNA: TGTGCCAGCAGCATAGCGACAGGGGGCTGGGAGCAGTTCTTC.

This clonotype was seen more than once but under ten times. Written as DNA, the CDR3 is TGCAGTGCCACATTAGGGATCACGAAGACCCAGTACTTC. Encoded protein: CSATLGITKTQYF. The V call is TRBV20-1, the J call TRBJ2-5, with D hard to call. V gave up 6 bases and J gave up 6 bases, with 17 bases separating them. Germline V gene lookup returns CDR1 DFQATT and CDR2 SNEGSKA (reference sequence). The CDR3 length is 13 residues.

This clonotype was observed a few times. The CDR3 DNA is TGTGCCAGCAGCTTAGGCCCCGGGACAGGGGGTGAGCAGTACTTC. It yields the protein CASSLGPGTGGEQYF. The gene calls are TRBV7-6 and TRBJ2-5, with 11 bases matching TRBD1. V was pared by 1 base and J by 11 bases, with 9 bases of the junction left unmatched. From germline, CDR1 is SGHVS and CDR2 FNYEAQ. The CDR3 totals 15 residues.

This clonotype has only a few counts. This sequence joins TRBV5-1 and TRBJ2-5; 9 bases map to TRBD1. Germline values: CDR1 SGHRS, CDR2 YFSETQ. This CDR3 comprises 16 residues. With V trimmed by 2 bases and J by 5 bases, 10 bases remained unmatched. This chain's CDR3 is CASSFTGTGFFETQYF. The CDR3 DNA follows: TGCGCCAGCAGCTTTACCGGGACAGGGTTTTTTGAGACCCAGTACTTC.

A few counts support this clonotype. The J gene is TRBJ2-7, the V gene TRBV29-1; 7 nucleotides align to TRBD2. CDR3 size: 13 residues. In germline, CDR1 is SQVTM, CDR2 ANQGSEA. The J segment lost 3 bases and the V segment lost 7 bases, leaving 9 bases of the junction unmatched. The CDR3 DNA reads TGCAGCGCGGGAGCGGGAACCCTCTACGAGCAGTACTTC. It translates to CSAGAGTLYEQYF.

The chain is built from TRBV6-5 and TRBJ1-2; D perhaps matches TRBD1 (5 bases). Trimming cost V 5 bases and J 0 bases, with 13 bases left between them. CDR1 MNHEY and CDR2 SVGAGI come from the germline V gene. The CDR3 contains 15 residues. Here the CDR3 DNA reads TGTGCCAGCAGTACAGGAGGGTCCACTAACTATGGCTACACCTTC. Protein: CASSTGGSTNYGYTF.

J is TRBJ1-2 and V is TRBV10-3; D call uncertain. Germline-derived CDR1 and CDR2 are ENHRY and SYGVKD. Deletions cut 2 bases from V and 3 bases from J, with 16 bases between. CDR3 size: 16 residues. The CDR3 is CAISEPGGGQHYGYTF. CDR3 nucleotide sequence: TGTGCCATCAGTGAGCCGGGAGGAGGGCAACACTATGGCTACACCTTC.

J is TRBJ2-3 and V is TRBV7-6; the match to TRBD1 covers 7 bases. Per the germline V gene, CDR1 is SGHVS and CDR2 is FNYEAQ. V was pared by 3 bases and J by 6 bases, with 9 bases of the junction left unmatched. The CDR3 covers 15 residues. The CDR3 nucleotides are TGTGCCAGCAGCTTGGGACAGATGATTAAGGATACGCAGTATTTT. It encodes CASSLGQMIKDTQYF.

The rearrangement joins TRBV5-1 to TRBJ2-3; TRBD2 matches at 10 bases. The V gene end was trimmed by 1 base and the J gene end by 6 bases; junction bases not matched to a gene: 11. Germline assignment: CDR1 SGHRS and CDR2 YFSETQ. There are 17 residues in the CDR3. CDR3 DNA sequence: TGCGCCAGCAGCTTGTTGGTAACTAGCGGGACTCCGGATACGCAGTATTTT. The encoded protein is CASSLLVTSGTPDTQYF.

This clonotype was counted between two and nine times. This rearrangement joins TRBV20-1 to TRBJ2-5; 14 bases are a match to TRBD2. The end of the DNA fits TRBJ2-7 better, so the J call may be wrong. CDR1 DFQATT and CDR2 SNEGSKA come from the germline V gene (reference sequence). The CDR3 runs 14 residues. The DNA of the CDR3 is TGCAGTGCTAGGGGGACTAGCGGGAGCGGCGAGCAGTACTTC. Its translation is CSARGTSGSGEQYF.

The genes are TRBV12-3 or TRBV12-4 and TRBJ2-7; D may be TRBD2 (7 bases). The germline V and J ends were trimmed by 6 bases and 0 bases, with 15 bases remaining between them. This CDR3 contains 15 residues. The CDR3 protein is CASRAHRGASYEQYF. The CDR3 bases are TGTGCCAGCAGGGCCCATCGGGGGGCCTCCTACGAGCAGTACTTC.

The chain joins TRBV7-9 to TRBJ2-3; TRBD1 matches at 9 bases. Germline values: CDR1 SEHNR, CDR2 FQNEAQ (reference sequence). The CDR3 spans 16 residues. V was pared by 2 bases and J by 0 bases, with 3 bases of the junction left unmatched. The CDR3 reads CASSLSTGGSTDTQYF. In DNA form, the CDR3 reads TGTGCCAGCAGCTTATCGACAGGGGGAAGCACAGATACGCAGTATTTT.

This clonotype has only a few counts. The chain couples TRBV29-1 to TRBJ2-5; D is perhaps TRBD1 or TRBD2 (6 bases each). Germline V gene sequence: CDR1 SQVTM, CDR2 ANQGSEA. The germline V and J ends were trimmed by 0 bases and 7 bases, with 21 bases remaining between them. The CDR3 is 16 residues long. The CDR3 region has the DNA TGCAGCGTTGAAGAAAGGGAACAGGGACTGATTGGGACCCAGTACTTC. Residues: CSVEEREQGLIGTQYF. Using reference TRBV29-1 and TRBJ2-5 for the parts outside the CDR3, the full variable domain is SAVISQKPSRDICQRGTSLTIQCQVDSQVTMMFWYRQQPGQSLTLIATANQGSEATYESGFVIDKFPISRPNLTFSTLTVSNMSPEDSSIYLCSVEEREQGLIGTQYFGPGTRLLVL.

The V gene is TRBV29-1, the J gene TRBJ1-2; the match to TRBD1 covers 7 bases. J gave up 12 bases and V 3 bases, and 10 bases lay outside the gene matches. Germline-derived CDR1 and CDR2 are SQVTM and ANQGSEA. The CDR3 has 12 amino acids. The CDR3 DNA is TGCAGCGTTGATAAAGAAGGGGGCGAGGACACCTTC. This sequence encodes CSVDKEGGEDTF.

The chain links TRBV20-1 to TRBJ2-7; 10 nucleotides align to TRBD1. The CDR3 sequence is 14 residues long. The junction had 7 bases not matched to a gene; V was cut back by 3 bases and J by 5 bases. Germline assignment: CDR1 DFQATT and CDR2 SNEGSKA (reference sequence). The CDR3 protein is CSARQVTGGHEQYF. CDR3 in DNA: TGCAGTGCTAGGCAGGTGACAGGGGGCCACGAGCAGTACTTC.

The CDR3 here is CASSQQPNYGYTF. In nucleotides, the CDR3 is TGTGCCAGCAGCCAACAGCCAAACTATGGCTACACCTTC. The genes are TRBV7-3 and TRBJ1-2; D is ambiguous. V lost 5 bases to trimming and J lost 2 bases, with 9 bases between them. In germline, CDR1 is SGHTA, CDR2 FQGTGA. The CDR3 totals 13 residues.

This clonotype was seen just once. This chain uses TRBV6-6 with TRBJ1-5, with TRBD1 as a possible D gene (6 bases). CDR3 length: 15 amino acids. Germline V gives CDR1 MNHNY, CDR2 SVGAGI (reference sequence). V was shortened by 7 bases and J by 7 bases, with 20 bases between the two germline ends. The CDR3 sequence is CASMGGQPFKQPQHF. DNA for the CDR3: TGTGCCAGCATGGGAGGACAGCCTTTCAAACAGCCCCAGCATTTT.